This TCR beta chain was sequenced during a study of shared clonotypes between healthy human individuals. Background on the study: Three plates were used per donor for CD4 naive, three for CD4 memory, two for CD8 naive and one for CD8 memory.

This clone was seen more than once but under ten times. Its matching antigen is unknown. The sample holds other DNA sequences that translate to the same CDR3. Regarding the study as a whole: Compared with memory subsets, naive subsets generally had larger estimated richness.

The naive CD8 subset, CD45RO-negative cells positively selected for CCR7, excluded terminally differentiated effector memory CD45RA+ cells. Measured with immunoSEQ multiplex PCR; TCRdb has only the in-frame clones, and not every one. The sample includes approximately 2,000,000 clones, roughly 93% of them seen just once. CDR1 and CDR2 (germline): MNHEY, SMNVEV (reference sequence). This CDR3 spans 12 amino acids. V shed 4 bases and J shed 5 bases, with 8 bases lying between them. The chain is built from TRBV27 and TRBJ1-1; D call uncertain. This receptor was obtained from a man younger than 35 in good health. Some clones in this sample may be carry-over from other donors' samples. Specimen: naive CD8+ T cells from PBMCs. This CDR3 is CASSSLGTEAFF. The CDR3 DNA reads as TGTGCCAGCAGTTCATTGGGGACTGAAGCTTTCTTT.